One and the same sample provided the 4 T cell receptor beta chains below, sequenced in a study of a mutant IDH1 vaccine in newly diagnosed glioma (dated by TCRdb to the early 2020s). No cognate antigen is known for these TCRs. Explained via the paper, the time point label denotes: week 47, end of study. Each vaccine dose, consisting of 300 ug of a 20-mer mutant IDH1 peptide in Montanide, was administered subcutaneously with topical imiquimod. The protocol used for the library was the immunoSEQ multiplex PCR assay. The clones in this table, taken by TCRdb from immuneACCESS, are in-frame only. Not every clone is retained; where verified, under half of the shortfall comes from an unresolved V gene, and the cause of the rest is unknown. The sample has roughly 56,000 clones on record, 60% to 80% of them singletons. The top ten hold roughly 5.6% of the sample. This specimen consisted of PBMCs, obtained from a glioma patient whose treatment included an IDH1 peptide vaccine. The receptors stem from a man aged 50-60 years with glioma.

The chain is built from TRBV9 and TRBJ2-3, with TRBD2 matching over 14 bases. CDR1 and CDR2 from the germline V gene are SGDLS and YYNGEE. CDR3 length equals 17 residues. V shed 5 bases and J 2 bases; nucleotides not matched to a gene: 7. This CDR3 is CASSYGTSGGPTDTQYF. The CDR3 bases are TGTGCCAGCAGTTACGGGACTAGCGGGGGTCCCACAGATACGCAGTATTTT.

This chain joins TRBV27 and TRBJ1-2; no clear D. The CDR3 is 13 amino acids. Germline-derived CDR1 and CDR2 are MNHEY and SMNVEV (reference sequence). Trimming removed 8 bases from V and 2 bases from J, with 12 bases in between. CDR3 sequence reads: CASAPLWNYGYTF. The CDR3 coding sequence is TGTGCCAGCGCCCCCTTATGGAACTATGGCTACACCTTC.

The gene calls are TRBV5-5 and TRBJ2-7; the match to TRBD1 covers 9 bases. V lost 0 bases to trimming and J lost 5 bases; unmatched junction nucleotides: 6. Germline CDR1 is SGHKS and CDR2 is YYEKEE (reference sequence). The CDR3 length is 15 residues. CDR3 sequence: CASSLGGTGSHEQYF. The CDR3 DNA reads TGTGCCAGCAGCTTGGGTGGGACAGGGTCCCACGAGCAGTACTTC.

The J gene is TRBJ1-1, the V gene TRBV6-6; no firm D call. Deletions cut 2 bases from V and 5 bases from J, with 9 bases between. The CDR3 loop spans 13 amino acids. Germline V gene sequence: CDR1 MNHNY, CDR2 SVGAGI (reference sequence). DNA for the CDR3: TGTGCCAGCAGTTACGTCTTGGGTACTGAAGCTTTCTTT. The encoded protein is CASSYVLGTEAFF.